The present TCR beta chain was sequenced within a study of shared clonotypes between healthy human individuals. In the study overall: CD8 memory received one plate per donor, CD8 naive two, CD4 memory three and CD4 naive three.

As for this clone: Its antigen remains unknown.

TCRdb's copy holds only in-frame clones and misses some; the assay was immunoSEQ multiplex PCR. The sample shows some 1,400,000 clones, roughly 96% of them seen only once. Findings and limits, study-wide: In general, naive subsets displayed greater estimated richness than memory subsets did.

Trimming took 2 bases from V and 9 from J, leaving 18 bases between them. Germline V gene lookup returns CDR1 SGHRS and CDR2 YFSETQ. This CDR3 comprises 15 residues. The sequence was collected from a man aged 25 to 40 in good health. Input material: naive CD4+ T cells sorted from blood. The subset is: CD45RA+ positively selected. This chain uses TRBV5-1 with TRBJ2-1, with D possibly being TRBD1 (6 bases). CDR3 region: CASSFTGSVYGEQFF. Here the CDR3 DNA reads TGCGCCAGCAGCTTTACAGGGTCGGTGTACGGTGAGCAGTTCTTC.